The clone carrying this TCR beta chain has a count of ten or more. Its antigen remains unidentified. J lost 4 bases, V lost 9 bases, and 12 bases had no gene match. Germline-derived CDR1 and CDR2 are MNHEY and SVGAGI. The CDR3 is 15 amino acids. The source of the sample is a study of T cells after yellow fever vaccination. Study outcomes and limitations: Faster peaking, at day 5 versus 15, marked a secondary response that was weaker.

MiXCR, applied by TCRdb to the 5' RACE reads, yields one record per CDR3 protein. The sample records more than 250,000 distinct CDR3 sequences, 6.8% being singletons. The source material was PBMCs, sampled more than 35 days after the first yellow fever vaccination. The chain couples TRBV6-5 to TRBJ2-1; 7 positions agree with TRBD2. The receptor was isolated from a man aged 18 to 35 who received the YFV17D yellow fever vaccine. The CDR3 DNA reads as TGTGCCAGTGGGGGGGGGAGGTCCCTTTACAATGAGCAGTTCTTC. It encodes CASGGGRSLYNEQFF.